The TCR beta chain described here comes from a study of T cell responses to AZD1222 COVID-19 vaccine. Study-wide context: Analysis merged second doses at about 4 or about 12 weeks. Points from the study as a whole: Baseline seropositivity characterized only six AZD1222 recipients.

A remark on this clone: Its antigen is currently unknown.

Clones were sequenced by immunoSEQ multiplex PCR, and TCRdb holds only the in-frame ones, with some missing. This sample has about 140,000 clones, with around 90% found just once. The sequences come from peripheral blood, collected on day 0 of AZD1222 vaccination. The TCR comes from an adult in good health.

CDR3 sequence: CASSSPVSQPQHF. In DNA, the CDR3 is TGTGCCAGCAGTTCACCCGTTAGCCAGCCCCAGCATTTT. V usage is TRBV27 and J usage is TRBJ1-5; D is unresolved. Looked up from germline, CDR1 is MNHEY and CDR2 is SMNVEV (reference sequence). There are 13 residues in the CDR3. The V and J ends lost 4 bases and 7 bases respectively, with 11 bases between them.